This entry lists 13 T cell receptor beta chains sequenced from one sample in a study of T cell clusters in autoimmune cytopenias. TRB amplification used roughly 250 ng of peripheral blood genomic DNA. Multiplex touch-down PCR amplified TRB using TRB-A and TRB-B pools in one tube. Reanalyzing the multiplex PCR reads, TCRdb keeps one entry per CDR3 protein, without DNA. Its table lists more than 4,500 distinct CDR3 sequences. Sequencing was carried out using peripheral blood. The receptors here all came from a human donor with an autoimmune cytopenia or autoimmune hepatitis (not recorded which).

The chain has TRBV6-5 and TRBJ1-4; the D call from TCRdb, TRBD1, cannot be confirmed without DNA. The CDR3 totals 16 residues. The germline V gene has CDR1 MNHEY and CDR2 SVGAGI. The CDR3 region is CASSPAPDRGWEKLFF.

In terms of frequency, this clonotype is medium-sized. The chain carries TRBV18 and TRBJ2-3; the TCRdb D gene call, TRBD1, has no DNA to confirm it. Germline CDR1 is KGHSH and CDR2 is LQKENI. The CDR3 extends over 14 amino acids. This CDR3 reads CASSPEPGPDTQYF.

V is TRBV28 and J is TRBJ1-2; TCRdb returns TRBD1, unconfirmable since there is no DNA. The CDR3 contains 16 residues. The germline gives CDR1 MDHEN, CDR2 SYDVKM. CDR3 in amino acids: CASSLSTGSAGYGYTF.

This chain connects TRBV6-4 to TRBJ1-1. Germline V lookup: CDR1 MRHNA, CDR2 SNTAGT. CDR3 length: 17 amino acids. The CDR3 loop is CASSDPGPDQMNTEAFF.

This sequence joins TRBV29-1 and TRBJ1-1; the D gene TCRdb calls, TRBD1, cannot be checked with no DNA. The CDR3 totals 12 residues. The germline gives CDR1 SQVTM, CDR2 ANQGSEA. The CDR3 loop reads CSVSQGWTEAFF.

V gene TRBV11-2 combines with J gene TRBJ1-2; TCRdb names TRBD1, which stays unverified in the absence of DNA. Germline CDR1 SGHAT, CDR2 FQNNGV. This CDR3 is 17 amino acids long. CDR3 region: CASTLSMGRANNYGYTF. Combining the CDR3 with reference TRBV11-2 and TRBJ1-2 gives the whole variable domain EAGVAQSPRYKIIEKRQSVAFWCNPISGHATLYWYQQILGQGPKLLIQFQNNGVVDDSQLPKDRFSAERLKGVDSTLKIQPAKLEDSAVYLCASTLSMGRANNYGYTFGSGTRLTVV.

The chain combines TRBV18 with TRBJ2-5; the D call of TRBD1 rests on TCRdb alone, since no DNA is present to check it. The CDR3 runs 14 residues. Germline V lookup: CDR1 KGHSH, CDR2 LQKENI. CDR3 region: CASSPQTGRETQYF.

The chain's CDR3 is CASRWTGDSYEQYF. This sequence joins TRBV27 and TRBJ2-7; lacking DNA, the TRBD1 call made by TCRdb goes unchecked. Looked up from germline, CDR1 is MNHEY and CDR2 is SMNVEV (reference sequence). The CDR3 loop spans 14 amino acids.

This clonotype is called medium-sized based on its frequency. The gene calls are TRBV12-3 or TRBV12-4 and TRBJ1-4; TCRdb selects TRBD1, and the lack of DNA leaves this call unchecked. CDR3 size: 15 residues. The CDR3 loop is CASSLFQGANEKLFF.

CDR3 sequence reads: CASSLRPLGSPRTGTNSPLHF. The chain carries TRBV6-2 or TRBV6-3 and TRBJ1-6; absent DNA, TCRdb's TRBD1 call cannot be checked. The CDR3 has 21 amino acids. Germline V CDR1 and CDR2: MNHEY, SVGEGT.

This chain uses TRBV6-5 with TRBJ1-2; no DNA is available, so the TRBD1 call from TCRdb remains unchecked. Germline assignment: CDR1 MNHEY and CDR2 SVGAGI. The CDR3 sequence is 15 residues long. The CDR3 loop reads CASSEATGENYGYTF.

This chain's CDR3 is CASSYQMHGVGEAFF. The chain carries TRBV6-5 and TRBJ1-1. CDR1 is MNHEY and CDR2 is SVGAGI in the germline V gene. The CDR3 has 15 residues.

CDR3 region: CASSYGDNDINQPQHF. V is TRBV27 and J is TRBJ1-5; the TCRdb call, TRBD1, lacks DNA for checking. Germline V gene lookup returns CDR1 MNHEY and CDR2 SMNVEV (reference sequence). The CDR3 runs 16 residues.